The T cell receptor (beta chain) described here comes from a study of vaccination effects on CD4 cells after COVID-19. About the research overall: Antigen-specific CD4+ T cells expanded by the ViraFEST assay with viral peptide pools were then sequenced.

Trimming left V 4 bases short and J 5 bases short, with 29 bases between. Germline-derived CDR1 and CDR2 are SGHAT and FQNNGV. There are 19 residues in the CDR3. Clones were sequenced by immunoSEQ multiplex PCR, and TCRdb holds only the in-frame ones, with some missing. Among under 50,000 clones listed, 50% to 70% were seen once. Subsequent to a culture period of roughly 11 days, CD4+ T cells were isolated. Testing of the vaccine recipients showed negative nucleocapsid antibodies and no prior SARS-CoV-2 infection. Concerning this clone itself: Its antigen is currently unknown.

Study-level points and caveats: Of the vaccine-induced clones from healthy vaccinees, merely 1 of 255 recognized common cold coronaviruses as well.

This specimen was CD4+ T cells from PBMCs cultured without peptide, taken before COVID-19 vaccination. V usage is TRBV11-2 and J usage is TRBJ2-5, with D tentatively TRBD1 or TRBD2 (6 bases each). This clonotype was sampled from a human donor who received a COVID-19 vaccine. CDR3 loop: CASSSPPGSQWRGRETQYF. The CDR3, as DNA: TGTGCCAGCAGCTCCCCTCCCGGCAGCCAGTGGAGGGGGAGGGAGACCCAGTACTTC.